Listed below are T cell receptor beta chains from one sample, sequenced in a study. TCRdb independently ran MiXCR on the 5' RACE reads; one entry per CDR3 protein. The sample lists roughly 9,100 distinct CDR3 sequences; 55% were seen once. The sequenced material came from Tregs sorted from a lymph node. The receptors originated from a female donor with breast cancer. Both conserved end residues are part of each CDR3. The D gene is left open where the match is weak. Only part of the rows carry a size: once, few, many, or a class if the clone is expanded.

d_call,v_call,j_call,clone_size,cdr3_nt,cdr3_aa
TRBD2,TRBV12-3/TRBV12-4,TRBJ2-1,-,TGTGCCAGCAGTTCGGGACTAGGTCGGGTAGGGCAGTTCTTC,CASSSGLGRVGQFF
-,TRBV5-5,TRBJ2-6,once,TGTGCCAGCAGCTTGTTGGGCCGGGTAGGCAACGTCCTGACTTTC,CASSLLGRVGNVLTF
TRBD1,TRBV13,TRBJ1-1,-,TGTGCCAGCAGCTTCGGACAGGCCGGGTGGGCTGAAGCTTTCTTT,CASSFGQAGWAEAFF
-,TRBV7-3,TRBJ2-2,-,TGTGCCAGCAGCTCTGTCGAAACCGGGGAGCTGTTTTTT,CASSSVETGELFF
-,TRBV27,TRBJ1-1,-,TGTGCCAGCAGTTTAGGAGGAAGAGGCACTGAAGCTTTCTTT,CASSLGGRGTEAFF
-,TRBV20-1,TRBJ2-5,few,TGCAGTGAGGCGAGTCGGGAGCAAGAGACCCAGTACTTC,CSEASREQETQYF
-,TRBV7-9,TRBJ2-3,-,TGTGCCAGCTGTAGCACAGATACGCAGTATTTT,CASCSTDTQYF
TRBD2,TRBV6-2/TRBV6-3,TRBJ2-7,-,TGTGCCAGCAGCCGGACTAGCGGTCCCTACGAGCAGTACTTC,CASSRTSGPYEQYF
-,TRBV12-3/TRBV12-4,TRBJ1-4,-,TGTGCCAGCAGCCGTCGGGCGACTAATGAAAAACTGTTTTTT,CASSRRATNEKLFF
-,TRBV7-8,TRBJ1-3,-,TGTGCCAGCAGCGCGGGGGTAATAGGAAACACCATATATTTT,CASSAGVIGNTIYF
-,TRBV4-1,TRBJ2-7,-,TGCGCCAGCAGCCATATCCGGGACGAGCAGTACTTC,CASSHIRDEQYF
-,TRBV10-3,TRBJ1-5,once,TGTGCCATCAGAGGGGACGCAATAAATCAGCCCCAGCATTTT,CAIRGDAINQPQHF
TRBD2,TRBV7-7,TRBJ2-1,-,TGTGCCAGCAGCTTAGGCGGCGGGGGCAATGAGCAGTTCTTC,CASSLGGGGNEQFF
-,TRBV7-9,TRBJ1-1,few,TGTGCCAGCAGCTTAGCCAGGACGGCCATGAACACTGAAGCTTTCTTT,CASSLARTAMNTEAFF
TRBD1,TRBV3-1,TRBJ2-3,-,TGTGCCAGCAGCCGTGAGACAGGGGTTCAAGATACGCAGTATTTT,CASSRETGVQDTQYF
TRBD1,TRBV6-5,TRBJ1-2,-,TGTGCCAGCAAAGGGACAGCGAACTATGGCTACACCTTC,CASKGTANYGYTF
-,TRBV7-2,TRBJ1-2,-,TGTGCCAGCAGCCAGCCAGGGTTTGGCTATGGCTACACCTTC,CASSQPGFGYGYTF
-,TRBV5-1,TRBJ2-6,-,TGCGCCAGCTATAACTCTGGGGCCAACGTCCTGACTTTC,CASYNSGANVLTF
TRBD2,TRBV5-1,TRBJ2-7,few,TGCGCCAGCACCGCAAGGCCCGGGACTAGAGGCTACGAGCAGTACTTC,CASTARPGTRGYEQYF
-,TRBV4-1,TRBJ1-1,-,TGCGCCAGCAGCCAAGATTTTACGAACACTGAAGCTTTCTTT,CASSQDFTNTEAFF
TRBD2,TRBV12-3/TRBV12-4,TRBJ2-3,-,TGTGCCAGCAGTTCCAGCGGGAGGGCGGGAGATACGCAGTATTTT,CASSSSGRAGDTQYF
-,TRBV7-9,TRBJ2-3,-,TGTGCCAGCAGCCCCCAGAGCTTGTGGGATACGCAGTATTTT,CASSPQSLWDTQYF
-,TRBV20-1,TRBJ2-7,-,TGCAGTGCTAGTCCCGGGACTTCGGATATAGAGCAGTACTTC,CSASPGTSDIEQYF
-,TRBV12-3/TRBV12-4,TRBJ2-1,-,TGTGCCAGCAGTGGGGATGAGCAGTTCTTC,CASSGDEQFF
-,TRBV7-9,TRBJ2-2,-,TGTGCCAGCATCCCCCAGATAAGAGACACCGGGGAGCTGTTTTTT,CASIPQIRDTGELFF